The T cell receptor (beta chain) described here comes from a study of blood T cells in healthy people across ages. CDR1 and CDR2 from the germline V gene are ENHRY and SYGVKD. The CDR3 length is 16 residues. The second PCR ran roughly 7 to 12 cycles with a sample-barcoded 5' primer and J-beta primers. Each sample provided no less than 3 million CDR3-containing paired-end reads. TCRdb re-called the 5' RACE reads with MiXCR, one entry per CDR3 protein. This sample has some 1.7 million distinct CDR3 sequences; 28% occur once, and the top ten carry 7.7%. A remark on this clonotype: The junction shows a germline mismatch at one end, possibly a read error.

Sequencing input: blood. The sequence was obtained from a woman between 25 and 40 years old in good health. The V gene is TRBV10-3, the J gene TRBJ2-7; TRBD1 matches at 9 bases. CDR3 in amino acids: CAVSGGPGQGAYEQYF. The CDR3 coding sequence is TGTGCCGTCAGCGGAGGACCGGGACAGGGAGCCTACGAGCAGTACTTC.